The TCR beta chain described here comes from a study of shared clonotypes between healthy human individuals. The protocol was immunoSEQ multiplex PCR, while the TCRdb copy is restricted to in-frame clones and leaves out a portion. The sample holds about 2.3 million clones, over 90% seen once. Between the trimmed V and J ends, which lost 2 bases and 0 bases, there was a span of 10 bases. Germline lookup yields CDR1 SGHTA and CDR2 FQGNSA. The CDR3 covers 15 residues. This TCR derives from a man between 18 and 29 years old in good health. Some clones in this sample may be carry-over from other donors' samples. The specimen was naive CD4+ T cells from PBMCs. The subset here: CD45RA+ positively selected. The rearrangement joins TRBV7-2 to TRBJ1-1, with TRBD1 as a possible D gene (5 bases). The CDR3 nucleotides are TGTGCCAGCAGCTTACCAGGGATCATGAACACTGAAGCTTTCTTT. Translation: CASSLPGIMNTEAFF.